What follows are 21 T cell receptor beta chains derived from one specimen sequenced in a study of CD8 T cells in Susac syndrome. Reverse transcription of roughly 0.45 to 1 ug RNA used random hexamers. TCRdb re-called the immunoSEQ multiplex PCR reads through MiXCR, storing one row per CDR3 protein. The sample has some 95,000 distinct CDR3 sequences; roughly 91% are singletons. What was sequenced was CD8+ T cells from PBMCs. The receptors were gathered from a human donor in good health.

This clonotype appeared once. This sequence joins TRBV7-9 and TRBJ2-5; D is possibly TRBD2 (6 bases). The CDR3 has 16 residues. Germline V gene data show CDR1 as SEHNR and CDR2 as FQNEAQ (reference sequence). The ends were cut back, 3 bases at V and 5 bases at J, with 19 bases in the middle. The DNA for the CDR3 is TGTGCCAGCAGCTTCCCCGGGGGAGGAAATCTGGAGACCCAGTACTTC. Its protein product is CASSFPGGGNLETQYF.

The chain links TRBV9 to TRBJ2-3; D not resolved. V lost 3 bases, J lost 6 bases, and 11 bases lay in between. The CDR3 sequence is 13 residues long. CDR1 is SGDLS and CDR2 is YYNGEE in the germline V gene. The CDR3 DNA reads as TGTGCCAGCAGCGGGGCCTCTATCGATACGCAGTATTTT. Translation: CASSGASIDTQYF.

The chain links TRBV5-6 to TRBJ1-1; D gene ambiguous. The V end lost 2 bases, the J end lost 2 bases, and 10 bases lay between the germline ends. CDR1 and CDR2 from the germline V gene are SGHDT and YYEEEE. CDR3 size: 14 residues. CDR3 coding DNA: TGTGCCAGCAGCTTTGGCAGCCCCAACACTGAAGCTTTCTTT. Protein: CASSFGSPNTEAFF.

V is TRBV3-1 and J is TRBJ2-2, with TRBD2 identical over 9 bases. CDR1 LGHDT and CDR2 YNNKEL come from the germline V gene (reference sequence). The CDR3 runs to 16 residues. The V segment lost 6 bases and the J segment 4 bases; nucleotides outside the gene matches: 9. This CDR3 reads CASRLRLAELTGELFF. CDR3 bases: TGTGCCAGCAGGCTCAGACTAGCGGAGCTCACCGGGGAGCTGTTTTTT.

In DNA, the CDR3 is TGTGCCAGCAGTTTTGGGAACCTGAACACCGGGGAGCTGTTTTTT. Translated, it gives CASSFGNLNTGELFF. V and J are TRBV27 and TRBJ2-2, with D hard to call. The germline V gene encodes CDR1 MNHEY and CDR2 SMNVEV (reference sequence). This CDR3 spans 15 amino acids. The V and J ends lost 3 bases and 1 base respectively, with 9 bases between them.

In nucleotides, the CDR3 is TGTGCCAGCTCCCCGCCCAGGGGTGTGGGCAATCAGCCCCAGCATTTT. It is translated as CASSPPRGVGNQPQHF. The V and J genes are TRBV18 and TRBJ1-5; D may be TRBD1 (6 bases). This CDR3 contains 16 residues. V was cut by 6 bases and J by 2 bases, with 17 bases left in between. Germline V gene lookup returns CDR1 KGHSH and CDR2 LQKENI. The variable domain in full, with the rest retrieved from reference TRBV18 and TRBJ1-5, is NAGVMQNPRHLVRRRGQEARLRCSPMKGHSHVYWYRQLPEEGLKFMVYLQKENIIDESGMPKERFSAEFPKEGPSILRIQQVVRGDSAAYFCASSPPRGVGNQPQHFGDGTRLSIL.

The genes are TRBV6-6 and TRBJ1-5; no firm D call. With 5 bases removed from V and 5 bases from J, the gap between germline ends came to 10 bases. This CDR3 contains 13 residues. Germline CDR1 and CDR2: MNHNY and SVGAGI (reference sequence). In DNA form, the CDR3 reads TGTGCCAGCAGTGACCCTCTAGATCAGCCCCAGCATTTT. Its translation: CASSDPLDQPQHF.

The chain recombines TRBV13 with TRBJ1-1; D not resolved. CDR1 PRHDT and CDR2 FYEKMQ come from the germline V gene (reference sequence). This CDR3 region has 12 residues. The V end was cut by 2 bases, the J end by 1 base, with 2 bases between. The CDR3 region has the DNA TGTGCCAGCAGCTTACCGAACACTGAAGCTTTCTTT. Its protein is CASSLPNTEAFF.

This chain's CDR3 is CASSQEPWETQYF. As DNA, the CDR3 is TGTGCCAGCAGCCAAGAACCTTGGGAGACCCAGTACTTC. The gene calls are TRBV14 and TRBJ2-5; D gene ambiguous. In germline, CDR1 is SGHDN, CDR2 FVKESK. Deletions cut 0 bases from V and 5 bases from J, with 7 bases between. This CDR3 has 13 amino acids.

This clonotype was recorded only once. This chain uses TRBV9 with TRBJ1-4; no clear D. Trimming left V 2 bases short and J 8 bases short, with 16 bases between. The CDR3 runs to 15 residues. Looked up from germline, CDR1 is SGDLS and CDR2 is YYNGEE. The chain's CDR3 is CASSVGEGLKEKLFF. The CDR3 DNA is TGTGCCAGCAGCGTTGGGGAGGGCTTAAAGGAAAAACTGTTTTTT.

The rearrangement joins TRBV5-4 to TRBJ2-7; 13 bases fit TRBD2. In germline, CDR1 is SGHNT, CDR2 YYREEE (reference sequence). Trimming cost V 3 bases and J 2 bases; bases outside gene matches: 2. This CDR3 has 15 residues. The CDR3 nucleotides read TGTGCCAGCAGCTCGGGACTAGCGGGGACCTACGAGCAGTACTTC. As protein: CASSSGLAGTYEQYF.

This chain links TRBV7-8 with TRBJ2-5; maybe TRBD2 (7 bases). The CDR3 is made up of 15 amino acids. V dropped 5 bases and J dropped 5 bases, with 18 bases sitting between them. The germline V gene encodes CDR1 SGHVS and CDR2 FQNEAQ. CDR3 sequence: CASSLFSGGGETQYF. CDR3 in DNA: TGTGCCAGCAGCCTCTTTTCGGGGGGCGGGGAGACCCAGTACTTC.

This rearrangement joins TRBV9 to TRBJ1-1; D not resolved. The CDR3 is 14 amino acids. CDR1 SGDLS and CDR2 YYNGEE come from the germline V gene. V gave up 0 bases and J gave up 0 bases, with 6 bases separating them. CDR3 in DNA: TGTGCCAGCAGCGTAGCTTTTATGAACACTGAAGCTTTCTTT. Protein: CASSVAFMNTEAFF.

V and J are TRBV3-1 and TRBJ1-5; no firm D call. CDR1 LGHDT and CDR2 YNNKEL come from the germline V gene (reference sequence). V was trimmed by 3 bases and J by 2 bases, leaving 5 bases between them. The CDR3 is made up of 13 amino acids. The DNA of the CDR3 is TGTGCCAGCAGCCACCCAGGCAATCAGCCCCAGCATTTT. It encodes CASSHPGNQPQHF.

In its sample, this clonotype was seen once. The V and J genes are TRBV7-9 and TRBJ2-6, with 9 nucleotides matching TRBD1. Germline assignment: CDR1 SEHNR and CDR2 FQNEAQ (reference sequence). CDR3 length: 17 residues. Trimming at V came to 4 bases and at J to 2 bases, leaving 6 bases not matched to a gene. The CDR3, as DNA: TGTGCCAGCAGCTCCATTACAGGGGGCGCTGGGGCCAACGTCCTGACTTTC. The encoded protein is CASSSITGGAGANVLTF.

The chain combines TRBV13 with TRBJ2-3; TRBD1 is a possible D gene (5 bases). CDR3 length: 17 amino acids. Deletions cut 4 bases from V and 4 bases from J, with 21 bases between. Germline values: CDR1 PRHDT, CDR2 FYEKMQ (reference sequence). CDR3 residues: CASSSGAAASPADTQYF. CDR3 coding DNA: TGTGCCAGCAGCTCTGGGGCCGCAGCCTCCCCCGCAGATACGCAGTATTTT.

The chain uses TRBV27 and TRBJ2-3; TRBD2 matches 12 bases. The germline gives CDR1 MNHEY, CDR2 SMNVEV (reference sequence). This CDR3 is 14 amino acids long. Trimming removed 8 bases from V and 5 bases from J; junction bases left unmatched: 5. The DNA of the CDR3 is TGTGCCAGCCAATGGACTAGCGGGGTAGATACGCAGTATTTT. It translates to CASQWTSGVDTQYF.

The chain has TRBV20-1 and TRBJ2-2; TRBD1 matches 10 bases. The CDR3 extends over 13 amino acids. Germline V CDR1 and CDR2: DFQATT, SNEGSKA (reference sequence). V lost 5 bases to trimming and J lost 4 bases; unmatched junction nucleotides: 1. The CDR3 is CSAWDRGTGELFF. The CDR3 DNA follows: TGCAGTGCTTGGGACAGGGGCACCGGGGAGCTGTTTTTT.

The gene calls are TRBV30 and TRBJ2-2; 10 bases match TRBD1. Germline V lookup: CDR1 GTSNPN, CDR2 SVGIG (reference sequence). J gave up 1 base and V 1 base, and 0 bases lay outside the gene matches. This CDR3 comprises 15 residues. The CDR3 loop reads CAWSGDRGNTGELFF. DNA for the CDR3: TGTGCCTGGAGTGGGGACAGGGGGAACACCGGGGAGCTGTTTTTT.

V gene TRBV5-6 combines with J gene TRBJ2-1, with TRBD1 identical over 8 bases. The CDR3 contains 17 residues. Germline V gene data show CDR1 as SGHDT and CDR2 as YYEEEE. V dropped 1 base and J dropped 1; count of bases not matched to a gene: 7. Written as DNA, the CDR3 is TGTGCCAGCAGCTTGTATGACAGGGGCATATCCTACAATGAGCAGTTCTTC. Encoded protein: CASSLYDRGISYNEQFF.

In its sample, this clonotype was seen once. The chain links TRBV30 to TRBJ2-3; 11 positions match TRBD2. Germline lookup yields CDR1 GTSNPN and CDR2 SVGIG (reference sequence). CDR3 length: 15 amino acids. Germline trimming cut 2 bases from V and 3 bases from J; bases unmatched to any gene: 4. The DNA for the CDR3 is TGTGCCTGGAGTAGGTCTAGCGGGGGGACAGATACGCAGTATTTT. It yields the protein CAWSRSSGGTDTQYF.